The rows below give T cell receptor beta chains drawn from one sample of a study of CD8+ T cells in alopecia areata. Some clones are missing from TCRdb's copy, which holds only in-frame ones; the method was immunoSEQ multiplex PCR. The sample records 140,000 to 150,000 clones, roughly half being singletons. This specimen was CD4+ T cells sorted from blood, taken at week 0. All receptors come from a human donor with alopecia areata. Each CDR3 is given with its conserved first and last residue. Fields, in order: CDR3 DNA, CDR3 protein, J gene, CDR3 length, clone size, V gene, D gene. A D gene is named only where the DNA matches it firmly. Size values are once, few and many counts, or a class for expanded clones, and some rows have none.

CDR3 DNA: TGCAGCGTTGATCGCGGGGGGAGCACAGATACGCAGTATTTT
CDR3 protein: CSVDRGGSTDTQYF
J gene: TRBJ2-3
CDR3 length: 14
clone size: NA
V gene: TRBV29-1
D gene: TRBD2

CDR3 DNA: TGTGCCTGGATACGGGACAGGGACTACAATGAGCAGTTCTTC
CDR3 protein: CAWIRDRDYNEQFF
J gene: TRBJ2-1
CDR3 length: 14
clone size: few
V gene: TRBV30
D gene: TRBD1

CDR3 DNA: TGTGCCATCAGTGAAACCACCTACAATGAGCAGTTCTTC
CDR3 protein: CAISETTYNEQFF
J gene: TRBJ2-1
CDR3 length: 13
clone size: once
V gene: TRBV10-3
D gene: NA

CDR3 DNA: TGTGCCAGCAGCCCTTGGGGGAGTAACGGGTACCAAGAGACCCAGTACTTC
CDR3 protein: CASSPWGSNGYQETQYF
J gene: TRBJ2-5
CDR3 length: 17
clone size: NA
V gene: TRBV9
D gene: NA

CDR3 DNA: TGTGCCTGGAGTTTCTCAGATACGCAGTATTTT
CDR3 protein: CAWSFSDTQYF
J gene: TRBJ2-3
CDR3 length: 11
clone size: NA
V gene: TRBV30
D gene: NA

CDR3 DNA: TGTGCCAGCAGCTCCCAGGGTGGCACTGAAGCTTTCTTT
CDR3 protein: CASSSQGGTEAFF
J gene: TRBJ1-1
CDR3 length: 13
clone size: once
V gene: TRBV7-6
D gene: NA

CDR3 DNA: TGTGCCAGCATTAGGGGCGGGGGTCAGCCCCAGCATTTT
CDR3 protein: CASIRGGGQPQHF
J gene: TRBJ1-5
CDR3 length: 13
clone size: NA
V gene: TRBV6-5
D gene: NA

CDR3 DNA: TGCAGCGTTGGCCGGACTAGCGGGCGCACAGATACGCAGTATTTT
CDR3 protein: CSVGRTSGRTDTQYF
J gene: TRBJ2-3
CDR3 length: 15
clone size: few
V gene: TRBV29-1
D gene: TRBD2

CDR3 DNA: TGCAGCTTCACTCATCAAGATCCTTATGGCTACACCTTC
CDR3 protein: CSFTHQDPYGYTF
J gene: TRBJ1-2
CDR3 length: 13
clone size: few
V gene: TRBV29-1
D gene: NA

CDR3 DNA: TGTGCCAGCAGCTCGCCACCGGGACAGGGGACCTCTGGGGCCAACGTCCTGACTTTC
CDR3 protein: CASSSPPGQGTSGANVLTF
J gene: TRBJ2-6
CDR3 length: 19
clone size: NA
V gene: TRBV5-4
D gene: TRBD1

CDR3 DNA: TGCGCCAGCCGACCCCCGGTGGACACCGGGGAGCTGTTTTTT
CDR3 protein: CASRPPVDTGELFF
J gene: TRBJ2-2
CDR3 length: 14
clone size: NA
V gene: TRBV4-1
D gene: NA

CDR3 DNA: TGCAGCGTTGAACGGGGACAGGGAGGAGATACGCAGTATTTT
CDR3 protein: CSVERGQGGDTQYF
J gene: TRBJ2-3
CDR3 length: 14
clone size: few
V gene: TRBV29-1
D gene: TRBD1

CDR3 DNA: TGTGCCAGCAGCACAACAGGGTATAAGGAGACCCAGTACTTC
CDR3 protein: CASSTTGYKETQYF
J gene: TRBJ2-5
CDR3 length: 14
clone size: NA
V gene: TRBV7-8
D gene: NA

CDR3 DNA: TGCGCCAGCAGCCACACAGGGGGTGGCTATGGCTACACCTTC
CDR3 protein: CASSHTGGGYGYTF
J gene: TRBJ1-2
CDR3 length: 14
clone size: NA
V gene: TRBV4-3
D gene: TRBD1

CDR3 DNA: TGTGCCAGCAGCCTGGAACACAGGGTTAGCGAGCAGTACTTC
CDR3 protein: CASSLEHRVSEQYF
J gene: TRBJ2-7
CDR3 length: 14
clone size: NA
V gene: TRBV7-8
D gene: NA

CDR3 DNA: TGTGCCAGCGGACCTAAGGGGGCTGGGGCCAACGTCCTGACTTTC
CDR3 protein: CASGPKGAGANVLTF
J gene: TRBJ2-6
CDR3 length: 15
clone size: NA
V gene: TRBV27
D gene: NA

CDR3 DNA: TGTGCCAGCAGCCCAGAGGGGTGGGGGCTCAACGAGCAGTACTTC
CDR3 protein: CASSPEGWGLNEQYF
J gene: TRBJ2-7
CDR3 length: 15
clone size: once
V gene: TRBV2
D gene: NA

CDR3 DNA: TGTGCCAGCAGACAACCGGGACAGGGAAACATTCAGTACTTC
CDR3 protein: CASRQPGQGNIQYF
J gene: TRBJ2-4
CDR3 length: 14
clone size: few
V gene: TRBV7-9
D gene: TRBD1

CDR3 DNA: TGTGCCAGCAGCCTGGGGACTGGCGACACAGATACGCAGTATTTT
CDR3 protein: CASSLGTGDTDTQYF
J gene: TRBJ2-3
CDR3 length: 15
clone size: NA
V gene: TRBV7-9
D gene: NA

CDR3 DNA: TGTGCCAGCAGTTCACCCGAGGCAGGGGAAACCTACGAGCAGTACTTC
CDR3 protein: CASSSPEAGETYEQYF
J gene: TRBJ2-7
CDR3 length: 16
clone size: NA
V gene: TRBV28
D gene: NA

CDR3 DNA: TGTGCCAGCAGCCCATTAGCGGAGACCCAGTACTTC
CDR3 protein: CASSPLAETQYF
J gene: TRBJ2-5
CDR3 length: 12
clone size: NA
V gene: TRBV7-9
D gene: NA

CDR3 DNA: TGTGCCAGCAGCCCAAAGCGGGAGGGCCACCGAGAGACCCAGTACTTC
CDR3 protein: CASSPKREGHRETQYF
J gene: TRBJ2-5
CDR3 length: 16
clone size: NA
V gene: TRBV5-8
D gene: TRBD2

CDR3 DNA: TGTGCCAGCAGTGCTTCCGGAATAGAAGCGGGCTTCGGAGATACGCAGTATTTT
CDR3 protein: CASSASGIEAGFGDTQYF
J gene: TRBJ2-3
CDR3 length: 18
clone size: NA
V gene: TRBV6-1
D gene: NA

CDR3 DNA: TGTGCCAGCAGCGGAGGACAGGCCCGCAACACAGATACGCAGTATTTT
CDR3 protein: CASSGGQARNTDTQYF
J gene: TRBJ2-3
CDR3 length: 16
clone size: NA
V gene: TRBV2
D gene: TRBD1

CDR3 DNA: TGTGCTAGCAGCTTAGGTGGGAGAGGCGATACGCAGTATTTT
CDR3 protein: CASSLGGRGDTQYF
J gene: TRBJ2-3
CDR3 length: 14
clone size: NA
V gene: TRBV7-7
D gene: NA

CDR3 DNA: TGCAGCGTATTTGACGGAGATGGCTACACCTTC
CDR3 protein: CSVFDGDGYTF
J gene: TRBJ1-2
CDR3 length: 11
clone size: NA
V gene: TRBV29-1
D gene: NA

CDR3 DNA: TGCGCCAGCAGCCCCCCCGGGACTAGCGGGGGCAATGAGCAGTTCTTC
CDR3 protein: CASSPPGTSGGNEQFF
J gene: TRBJ2-1
CDR3 length: 16
clone size: once
V gene: TRBV5-1
D gene: TRBD2

CDR3 DNA: TGTGCCAGCAGGTCCCAGCTAAGCACAGATACGCAGTATTTT
CDR3 protein: CASRSQLSTDTQYF
J gene: TRBJ2-3
CDR3 length: 14
clone size: NA
V gene: TRBV25-1
D gene: NA

CDR3 DNA: TGTGCCAGCAGCTTAGAGGGGACAGGGGTTAATGAGCAGTTCTTC
CDR3 protein: CASSLEGTGVNEQFF
J gene: TRBJ2-1
CDR3 length: 15
clone size: NA
V gene: TRBV7-8
D gene: TRBD1

CDR3 DNA: TGCGCCAGCAGCCACAGGGGAGGAGGCTACACCTTC
CDR3 protein: CASSHRGGGYTF
J gene: TRBJ1-2
CDR3 length: 12
clone size: NA
V gene: TRBV5-1
D gene: TRBD1

CDR3 DNA: TGTGCCTGGAGTGTAATAGGGGGGGGCACTGAAGCTTTCTTT
CDR3 protein: CAWSVIGGGTEAFF
J gene: TRBJ1-1
CDR3 length: 14
clone size: NA
V gene: TRBV30
D gene: NA